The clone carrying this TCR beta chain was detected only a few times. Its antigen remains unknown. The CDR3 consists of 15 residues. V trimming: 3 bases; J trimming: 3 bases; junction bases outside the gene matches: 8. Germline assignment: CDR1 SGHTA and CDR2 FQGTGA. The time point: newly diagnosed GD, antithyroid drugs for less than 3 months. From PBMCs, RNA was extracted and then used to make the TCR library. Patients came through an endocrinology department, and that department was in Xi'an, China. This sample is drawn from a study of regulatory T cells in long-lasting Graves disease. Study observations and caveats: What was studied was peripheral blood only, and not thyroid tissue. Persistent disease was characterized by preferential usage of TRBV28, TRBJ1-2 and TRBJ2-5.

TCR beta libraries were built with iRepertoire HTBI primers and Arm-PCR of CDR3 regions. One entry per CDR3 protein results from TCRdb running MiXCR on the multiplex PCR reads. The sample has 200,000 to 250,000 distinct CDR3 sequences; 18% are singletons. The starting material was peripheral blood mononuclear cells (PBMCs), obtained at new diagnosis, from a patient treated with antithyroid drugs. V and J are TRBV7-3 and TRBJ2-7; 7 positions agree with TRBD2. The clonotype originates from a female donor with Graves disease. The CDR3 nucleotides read TGTGCCAGCAGCTTGGGAGCGGGAACCTACTACGAGCAGTACTTC. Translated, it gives CASSLGAGTYYEQYF.